This TCR beta chain was retrieved from a study of response to subunit inactivated influenza vaccine. TCRdb fed the RT-PCR reads into MiXCR, producing one record per CDR3 protein. Here the sample spans under 800,000 distinct CDR3 sequences, over 11% being singletons. CDR1 and CDR2 (germline): SGDLS, YYNGEE. The CDR3 covers 14 residues. V trimming: 7 bases; J trimming: 4 bases; junction bases outside the gene matches: 5. The sample was PBMCs from blood, taken approximately 15 days before vaccination. The chain links TRBV9 to TRBJ2-1, with 10 nucleotides matching TRBD2. The TCR sequence derives from a man aged 45-60 years who received an inactivated influenza vaccine. CDR3 nucleotide sequence: TGTGCCAGCGGGAGCGGGGGGGATTACAATGAGCAGTTCTTC. Translating gives CASGSGGDYNEQFF.